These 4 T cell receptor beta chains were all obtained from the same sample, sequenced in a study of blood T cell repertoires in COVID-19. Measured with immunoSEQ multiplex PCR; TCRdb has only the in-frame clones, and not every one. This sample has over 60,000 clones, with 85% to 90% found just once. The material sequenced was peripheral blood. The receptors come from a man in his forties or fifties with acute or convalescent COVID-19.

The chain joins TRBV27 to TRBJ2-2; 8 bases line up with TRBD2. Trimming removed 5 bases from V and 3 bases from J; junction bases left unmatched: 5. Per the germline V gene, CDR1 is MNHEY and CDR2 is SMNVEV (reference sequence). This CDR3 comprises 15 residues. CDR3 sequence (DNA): TGTGCCAGCAGTCCAGCGGGGGCCGACACCGGGGAGCTGTTTTTT. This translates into CASSPAGADTGELFF.

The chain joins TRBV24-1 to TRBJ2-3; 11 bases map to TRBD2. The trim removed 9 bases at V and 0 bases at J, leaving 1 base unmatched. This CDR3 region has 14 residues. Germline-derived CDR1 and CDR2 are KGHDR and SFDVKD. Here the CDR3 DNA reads TGTGCCACCGGACTAGCGGGCAGCACAGATACGCAGTATTTT. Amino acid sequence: CATGLAGSTDTQYF.

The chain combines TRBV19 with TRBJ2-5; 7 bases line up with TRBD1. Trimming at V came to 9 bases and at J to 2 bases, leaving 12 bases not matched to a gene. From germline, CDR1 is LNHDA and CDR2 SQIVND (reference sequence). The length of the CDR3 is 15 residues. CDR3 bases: TGTGCCAGCCAAGGGGGCCAGGACAATCAAGAGACCCAGTACTTC. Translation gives CASQGGQDNQETQYF. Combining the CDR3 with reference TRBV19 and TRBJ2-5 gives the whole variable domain DGGITQSPKYLFRKEGQNVTLSCEQNLNHDAMYWYRQDPGQGLRLIYYSQIVNDFQKGDIAEGYSVSREKKESFPLTVTSAQKNPTAFYLCASQGGQDNQETQYFGPGTRLLVL.

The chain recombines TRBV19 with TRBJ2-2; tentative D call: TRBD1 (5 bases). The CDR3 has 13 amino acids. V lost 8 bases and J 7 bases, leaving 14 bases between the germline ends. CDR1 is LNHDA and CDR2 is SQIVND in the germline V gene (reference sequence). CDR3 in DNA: TGTGCCAGTTTAGGAGACAGCATCGGGGAGCTGTTTTTT. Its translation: CASLGDSIGELFF.